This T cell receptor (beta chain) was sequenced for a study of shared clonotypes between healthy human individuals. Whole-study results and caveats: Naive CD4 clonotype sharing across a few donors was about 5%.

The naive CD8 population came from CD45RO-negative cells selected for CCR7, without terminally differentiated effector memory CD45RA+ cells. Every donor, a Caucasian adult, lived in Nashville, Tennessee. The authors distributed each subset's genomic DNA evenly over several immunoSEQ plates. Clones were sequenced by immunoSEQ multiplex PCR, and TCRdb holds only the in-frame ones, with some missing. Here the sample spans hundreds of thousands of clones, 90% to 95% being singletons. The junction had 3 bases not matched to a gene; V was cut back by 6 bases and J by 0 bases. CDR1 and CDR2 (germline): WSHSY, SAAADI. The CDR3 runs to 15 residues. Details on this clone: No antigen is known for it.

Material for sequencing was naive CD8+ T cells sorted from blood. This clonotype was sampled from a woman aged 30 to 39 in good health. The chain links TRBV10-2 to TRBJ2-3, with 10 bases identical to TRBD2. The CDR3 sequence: CASSWTSGSTDTQYF. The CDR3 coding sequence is TGCGCCAGCAGCTGGACTAGCGGTAGCACAGATACGCAGTATTTT.